This TCR beta chain was sequenced in a study of T cell repertoires in cytomegalovirus infection. TCRdb reprocessed the reads via MiXCR and lists one record per CDR3 protein. The data show about 330,000 distinct CDR3 sequences, approximately 9.5% seen once. Trimming took 4 bases from V and 10 from J, leaving 16 bases between them. Per germline, CDR1 MNHEY and CDR2 SVGEGT. The CDR3 has 13 residues. This clonotype has at least ten counts. Its target is not known. Whole-study results and caveats: Carriers of CMV and the relevant HLA type were discriminated by public TCR beta frequency. HLA-C-restricted CMV-specific TCR beta clonotypes prevailed in the ex vivo response.

Material: PBMCs. The receptor was derived from a human donor in good health (CMV status not recorded). Some clones in this sample may be carry-over from other donors' samples. This chain uses TRBV6-2 or TRBV6-3 with TRBJ2-5; D remains ambiguous. The CDR3 is CASSWTLMVNQYF. In DNA, the CDR3 is TGTGCCAGCAGTTGGACGCTGATGGTTAACCAGTACTTC.